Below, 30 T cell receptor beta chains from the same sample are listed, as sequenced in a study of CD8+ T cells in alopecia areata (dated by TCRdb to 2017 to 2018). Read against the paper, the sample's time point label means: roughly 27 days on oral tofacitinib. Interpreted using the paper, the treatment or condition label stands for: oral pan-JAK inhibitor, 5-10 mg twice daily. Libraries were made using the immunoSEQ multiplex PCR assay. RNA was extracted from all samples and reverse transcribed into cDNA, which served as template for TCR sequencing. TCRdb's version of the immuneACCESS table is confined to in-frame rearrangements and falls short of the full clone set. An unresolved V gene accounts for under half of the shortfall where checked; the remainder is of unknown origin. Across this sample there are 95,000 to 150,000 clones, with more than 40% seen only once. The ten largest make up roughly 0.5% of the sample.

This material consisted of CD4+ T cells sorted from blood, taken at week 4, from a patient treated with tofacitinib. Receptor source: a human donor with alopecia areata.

The chain's CDR3 is CASTKALMNTEAFF. The DNA for the CDR3 is TGTGCCTCTACCAAAGCGTTGATGAACACTGAAGCTTTCTTT. The V and J genes are TRBV30 and TRBJ1-1; D ambiguous. Per germline, CDR1 GTSNPN and CDR2 SVGIG (reference sequence). This CDR3 has 14 residues. The V end was cut by 7 bases, the J end by 0 bases, with 15 bases between.

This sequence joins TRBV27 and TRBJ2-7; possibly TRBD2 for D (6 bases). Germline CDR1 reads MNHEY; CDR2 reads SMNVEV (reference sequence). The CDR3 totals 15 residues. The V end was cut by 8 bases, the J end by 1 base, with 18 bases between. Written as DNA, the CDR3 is TGTGCCAGCCGGGGGACGGGTCCTGGGTCCTACGAGCAGTACTTC. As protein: CASRGTGPGSYEQYF.

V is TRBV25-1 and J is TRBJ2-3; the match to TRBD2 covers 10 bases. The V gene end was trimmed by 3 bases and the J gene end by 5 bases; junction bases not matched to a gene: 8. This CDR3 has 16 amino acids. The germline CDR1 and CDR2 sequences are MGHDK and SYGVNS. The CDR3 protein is CASSDGSGRIVDTQYF. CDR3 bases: TGTGCCAGCAGTGACGGTAGCGGGAGGATAGTAGATACGCAGTATTTT.

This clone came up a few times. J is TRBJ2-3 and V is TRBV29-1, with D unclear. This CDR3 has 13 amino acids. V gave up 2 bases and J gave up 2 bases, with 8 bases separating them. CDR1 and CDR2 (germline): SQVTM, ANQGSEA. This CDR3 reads CSVENLHTDTQYF. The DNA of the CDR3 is TGCAGCGTTGAAAACTTACACACAGATACGCAGTATTTT.

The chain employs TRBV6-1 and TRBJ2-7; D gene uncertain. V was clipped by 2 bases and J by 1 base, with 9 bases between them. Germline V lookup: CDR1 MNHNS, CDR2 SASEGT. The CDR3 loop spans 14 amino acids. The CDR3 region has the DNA TGTGCCAGCAGTGAACAGACGACTTCCTACGAGCAGTACTTC. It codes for CASSEQTTSYEQYF.

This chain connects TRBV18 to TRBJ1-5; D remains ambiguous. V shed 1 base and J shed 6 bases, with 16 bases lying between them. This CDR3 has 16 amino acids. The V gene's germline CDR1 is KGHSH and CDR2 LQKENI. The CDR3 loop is CASSPQASSQSQPQHF. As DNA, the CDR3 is TGTGCCAGCTCACCACAAGCGTCGTCACAGAGTCAGCCCCAGCATTTT.

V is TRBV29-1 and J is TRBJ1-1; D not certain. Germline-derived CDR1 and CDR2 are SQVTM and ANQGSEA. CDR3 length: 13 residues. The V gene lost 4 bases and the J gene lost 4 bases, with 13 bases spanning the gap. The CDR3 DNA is TGCAGCGTTGCGGGCAGGCTGAGCACTGAAGCTTTCTTT. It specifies CSVAGRLSTEAFF.

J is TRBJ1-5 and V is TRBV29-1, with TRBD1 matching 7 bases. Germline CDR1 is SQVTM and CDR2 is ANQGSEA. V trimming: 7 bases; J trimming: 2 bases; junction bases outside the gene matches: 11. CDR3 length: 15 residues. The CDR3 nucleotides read TGCAGCGCCTTGGAGGGGGCGAGGGGCAATCAGCCCCAGCATTTT. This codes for CSALEGARGNQPQHF.

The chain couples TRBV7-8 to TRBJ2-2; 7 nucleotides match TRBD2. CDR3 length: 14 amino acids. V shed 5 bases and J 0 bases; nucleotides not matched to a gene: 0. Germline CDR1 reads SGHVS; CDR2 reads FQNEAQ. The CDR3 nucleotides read TGTGCCAGCAGCGGACTAGCGAACACCGGGGAGCTGTTTTTT. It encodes CASSGLANTGELFF. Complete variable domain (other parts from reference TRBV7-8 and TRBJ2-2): GAGVSQSPRYKVAKRGQDVALRCDPISGHVSLFWYQQALGQGPEFLTYFQNEAQLDKSGLPSDRFFAERPEGSVSTLKIQRTQQEDSAVYLCASSGLANTGELFFGEGSRLTVL.

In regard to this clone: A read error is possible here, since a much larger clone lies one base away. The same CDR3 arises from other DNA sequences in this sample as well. The CDR3 reads CASSPSYEQYF. The CDR3 region has the DNA TGTGCCAGCAGTCCCTCCTACGAGCAGTACTTC. The chain links TRBV2 to TRBJ2-7; D ambiguous. CDR3 length: 11 residues. Germline V gene lookup returns CDR1 SNHLY and CDR2 FYNNEI. V lost 5 bases and J 0 bases, leaving 2 bases between the germline ends.

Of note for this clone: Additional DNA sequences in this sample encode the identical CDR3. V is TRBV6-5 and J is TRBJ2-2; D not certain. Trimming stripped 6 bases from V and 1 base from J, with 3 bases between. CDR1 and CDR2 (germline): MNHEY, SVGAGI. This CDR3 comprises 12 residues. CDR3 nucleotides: TGTGCCAGCAGACAGAACACCGGGGAGCTGTTTTTT. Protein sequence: CASRQNTGELFF.

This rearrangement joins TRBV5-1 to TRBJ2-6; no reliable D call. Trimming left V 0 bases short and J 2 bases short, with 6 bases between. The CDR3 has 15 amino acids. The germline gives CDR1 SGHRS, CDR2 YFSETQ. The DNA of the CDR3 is TGCGCCAGCAGCTTGGGGTCTGCTGGGGCCAACGTCCTGACTTTC. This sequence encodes CASSLGSAGANVLTF.

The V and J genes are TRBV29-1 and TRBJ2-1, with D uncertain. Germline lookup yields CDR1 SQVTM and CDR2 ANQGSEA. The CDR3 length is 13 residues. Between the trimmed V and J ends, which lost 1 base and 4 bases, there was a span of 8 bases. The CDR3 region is CSVEGGMYNEQFF. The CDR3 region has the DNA TGCAGCGTTGAAGGGGGAATGTACAATGAGCAGTTCTTC.

Here the CDR3 DNA reads TGTGCCAGCAGGGAGGCACTAGCGGGAGGGCGAGATACGCAGTATTTT. Its protein product is CASREALAGGRDTQYF. The chain links TRBV11-2 to TRBJ2-3; 13 nucleotides agree with TRBD2. In germline, CDR1 is SGHAT, CDR2 FQNNGV. With V trimmed by 6 bases and J by 5 bases, 8 bases remained unmatched. The CDR3 spans 16 residues.

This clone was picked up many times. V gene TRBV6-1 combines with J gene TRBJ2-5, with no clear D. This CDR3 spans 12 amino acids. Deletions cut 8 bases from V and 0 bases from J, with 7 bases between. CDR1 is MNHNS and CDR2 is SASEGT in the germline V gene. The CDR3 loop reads CASSGYQETQYF. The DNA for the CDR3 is TGTGCCAGCTCCGGGTACCAAGAGACCCAGTACTTC.

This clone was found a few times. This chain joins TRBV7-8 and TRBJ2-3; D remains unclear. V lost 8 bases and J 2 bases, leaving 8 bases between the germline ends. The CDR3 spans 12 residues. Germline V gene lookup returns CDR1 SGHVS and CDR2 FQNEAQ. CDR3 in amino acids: CASGVHTDTQYF. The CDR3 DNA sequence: TGTGCCAGCGGGGTACACACAGATACGCAGTATTTT.

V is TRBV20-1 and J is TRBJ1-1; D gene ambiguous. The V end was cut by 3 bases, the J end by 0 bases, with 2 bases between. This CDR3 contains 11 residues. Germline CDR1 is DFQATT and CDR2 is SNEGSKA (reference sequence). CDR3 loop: CSARLNTEAFF. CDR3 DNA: TGCAGTGCTAGGTTGAACACTGAAGCTTTCTTT.

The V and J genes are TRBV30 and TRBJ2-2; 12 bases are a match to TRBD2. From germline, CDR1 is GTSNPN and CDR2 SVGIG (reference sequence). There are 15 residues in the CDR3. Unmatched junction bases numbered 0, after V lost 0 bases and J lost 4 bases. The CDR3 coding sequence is TGTGCCTGGAGTGTACTAGCGGGAGGCACCGGGGAGCTGTTTTTT. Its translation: CAWSVLAGGTGELFF.

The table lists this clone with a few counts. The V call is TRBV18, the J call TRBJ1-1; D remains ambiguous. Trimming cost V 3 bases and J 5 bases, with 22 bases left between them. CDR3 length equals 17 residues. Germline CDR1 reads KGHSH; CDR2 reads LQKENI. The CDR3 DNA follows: TGTGCCAGCTCACCGCCTACTACGAACCCGAGATTGACTGAAGCTTTCTTT. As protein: CASSPPTTNPRLTEAFF.

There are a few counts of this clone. CDR3 bases: TGCGCCAGCAGCCAGGGACCGACTAATAACTATGGCTACACCTTC. The encoded protein is CASSQGPTNNYGYTF. This chain uses TRBV4-1 with TRBJ1-2, with TRBD1 as a possible D gene (5 bases). Germline-derived CDR1 and CDR2 are MGHRA and YSYEKL. The CDR3 has 15 residues. The germline V and J ends were trimmed by 3 bases and 1 base, with 12 bases remaining between them.

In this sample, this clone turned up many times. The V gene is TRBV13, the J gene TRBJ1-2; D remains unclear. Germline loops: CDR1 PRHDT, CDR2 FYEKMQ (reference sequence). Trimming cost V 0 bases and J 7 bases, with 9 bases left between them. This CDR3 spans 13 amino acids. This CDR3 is CASSLGASPGYTF. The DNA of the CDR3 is TGTGCCAGCAGCTTAGGGGCGTCCCCTGGCTACACCTTC.

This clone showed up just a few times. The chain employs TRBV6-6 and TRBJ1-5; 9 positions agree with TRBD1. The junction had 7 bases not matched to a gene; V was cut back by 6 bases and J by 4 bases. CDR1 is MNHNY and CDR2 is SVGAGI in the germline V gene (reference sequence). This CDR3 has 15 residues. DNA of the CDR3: TGTGCCAGCAGCCCTGGGGGGACAGGGAATCAGCCCCAGCATTTT. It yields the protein CASSPGGTGNQPQHF.

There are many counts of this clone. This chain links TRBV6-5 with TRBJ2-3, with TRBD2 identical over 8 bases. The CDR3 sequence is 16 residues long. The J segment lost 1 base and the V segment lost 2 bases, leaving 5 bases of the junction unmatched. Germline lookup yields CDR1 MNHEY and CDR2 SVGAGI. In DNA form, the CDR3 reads TGTGCCAGCAGTTACCTGCGGGGGGCTGGCACAGATACGCAGTATTTT. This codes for CASSYLRGAGTDTQYF.

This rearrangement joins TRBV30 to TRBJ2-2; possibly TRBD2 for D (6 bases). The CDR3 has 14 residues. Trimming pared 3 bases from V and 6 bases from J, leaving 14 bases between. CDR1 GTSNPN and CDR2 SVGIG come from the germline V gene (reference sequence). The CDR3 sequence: CAWSWGEHAGELFF. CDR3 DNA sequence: TGTGCCTGGAGCTGGGGGGAGCACGCCGGGGAGCTGTTTTTT.

The CDR3 sequence is CAWNPPGQLNQPQHF. CDR3 coding DNA: TGTGCCTGGAATCCTCCGGGACAGCTCAATCAGCCCCAGCATTTT. The chain links TRBV30 to TRBJ1-5; 7 bases agree with TRBD1. This CDR3 spans 15 amino acids. V shed 4 bases and J 3 bases; nucleotides not matched to a gene: 9. In germline, CDR1 is GTSNPN, CDR2 SVGIG (reference sequence). Combining the CDR3 with reference TRBV30 and TRBJ1-5 gives the whole variable domain SQTIHQWPATLVQPVGSPLSLECTVEGTSNPNLYWYRQAAGRGLQLLFYSVGIGQISSEVPQNLSASRPQDRQFILSSKKLLLSDSGFYLCAWNPPGQLNQPQHFGDGTRLSIL.

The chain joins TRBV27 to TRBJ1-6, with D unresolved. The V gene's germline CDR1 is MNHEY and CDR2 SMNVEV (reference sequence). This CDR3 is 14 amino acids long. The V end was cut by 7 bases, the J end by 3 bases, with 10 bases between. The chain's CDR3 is CASTTEGYNSPLHF. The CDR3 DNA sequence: TGTGCCAGCACCACCGAAGGCTATAATTCACCCCTCCACTTT.

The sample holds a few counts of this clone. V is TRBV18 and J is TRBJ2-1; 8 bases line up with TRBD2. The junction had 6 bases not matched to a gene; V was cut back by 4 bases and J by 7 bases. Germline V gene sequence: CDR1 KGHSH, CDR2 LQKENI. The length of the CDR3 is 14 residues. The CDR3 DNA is TGTGCCAGCTCACTCTCGGGCGGGAGGAATGAGCAGTTCTTC. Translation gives CASSLSGGRNEQFF.

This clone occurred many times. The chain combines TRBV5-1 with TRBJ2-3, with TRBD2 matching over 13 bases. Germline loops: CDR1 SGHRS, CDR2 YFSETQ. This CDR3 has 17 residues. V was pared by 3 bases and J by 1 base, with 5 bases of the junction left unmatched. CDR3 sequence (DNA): TGCGCCAGCAGCTCCCTACTAGCGGGGGGGCGCACAGATACGCAGTATTTT. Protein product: CASSSLLAGGRTDTQYF.

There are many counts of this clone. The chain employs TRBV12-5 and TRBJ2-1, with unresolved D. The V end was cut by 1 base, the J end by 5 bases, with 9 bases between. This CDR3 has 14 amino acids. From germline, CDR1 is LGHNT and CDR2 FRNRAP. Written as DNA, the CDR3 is TGTGCTAGTGGTTTGGCACAGCCAAACAATGAGCAGTTCTTC. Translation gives CASGLAQPNNEQFF.

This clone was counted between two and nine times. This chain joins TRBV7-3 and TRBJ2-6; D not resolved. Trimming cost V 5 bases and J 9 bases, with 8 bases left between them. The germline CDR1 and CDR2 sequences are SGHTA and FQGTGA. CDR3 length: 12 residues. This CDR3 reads CASSPDLNVLTF. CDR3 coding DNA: TGTGCCAGCAGCCCGGATCTCAACGTCCTGACTTTC.